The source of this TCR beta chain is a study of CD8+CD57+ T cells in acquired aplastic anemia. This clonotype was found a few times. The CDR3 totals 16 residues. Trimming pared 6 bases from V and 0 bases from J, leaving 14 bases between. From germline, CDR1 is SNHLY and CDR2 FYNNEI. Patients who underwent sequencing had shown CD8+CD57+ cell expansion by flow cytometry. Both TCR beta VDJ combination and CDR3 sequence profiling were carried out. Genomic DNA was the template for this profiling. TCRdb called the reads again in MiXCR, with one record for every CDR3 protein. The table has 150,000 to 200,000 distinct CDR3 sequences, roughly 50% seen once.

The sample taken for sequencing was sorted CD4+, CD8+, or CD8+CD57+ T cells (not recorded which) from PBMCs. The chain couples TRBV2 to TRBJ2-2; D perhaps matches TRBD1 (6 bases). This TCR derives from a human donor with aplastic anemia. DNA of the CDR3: TGTGCCAGCAGAGGGGACATCTACGCGAACACCGGGGAGCTGTTTTTT. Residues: CASRGDIYANTGELFF. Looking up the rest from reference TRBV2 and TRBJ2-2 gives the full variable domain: EPEVTQTPSHQVTQMGQEVILRCVPISNHLYFYWYRQILGQKVEFLVSFYNNEISEKSEIFDDQFSVERPDGSNFTLKIRSTKLEDSAMYFCASRGDIYANTGELFFGEGSRLTVL.